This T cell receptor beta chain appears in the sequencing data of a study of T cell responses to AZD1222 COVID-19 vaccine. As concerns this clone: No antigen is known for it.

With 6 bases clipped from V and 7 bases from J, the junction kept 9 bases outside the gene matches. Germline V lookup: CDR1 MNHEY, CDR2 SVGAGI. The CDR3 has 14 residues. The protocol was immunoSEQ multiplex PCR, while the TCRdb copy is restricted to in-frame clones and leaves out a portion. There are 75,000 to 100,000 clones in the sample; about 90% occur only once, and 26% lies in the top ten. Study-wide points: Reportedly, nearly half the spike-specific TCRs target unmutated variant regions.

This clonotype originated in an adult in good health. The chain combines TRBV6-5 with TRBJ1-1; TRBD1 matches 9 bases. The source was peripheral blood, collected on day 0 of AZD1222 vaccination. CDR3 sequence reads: CASSLVTGGVEAFF. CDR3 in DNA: TGTGCCAGCAGCCTAGTCACAGGGGGCGTTGAAGCTTTCTTT.